A single sample gave rise to the 22 T cell receptor beta chains below, sequenced in a study of blood T cell repertoires in COVID-19. Sequenced by immunoSEQ multiplex PCR; TCRdb stores in-frame clones only, minus some. The table includes more than 250,000 clones, roughly 84% detected once. Material for sequencing was peripheral blood. Source of these receptors: a man aged 45 to 65 with active or convalescent COVID-19.

The rearrangement links TRBV3-1 (or the pseudogene TRBV3-2) to TRBJ2-7; D gene uncertain. Germline loops: CDR1 LGHDT, CDR2 YNNKEL (reference sequence). The V end lost 1 base, the J end lost 4 bases, and 5 bases lay between the germline ends. The CDR3 extends over 12 amino acids. CDR3 DNA sequence: TGTGCCAGCAGCCAAGTAAATTACGAGCAGTACTTC. It specifies CASSQVNYEQYF.

J is TRBJ2-5 and V is TRBV7-2, with 11 bases aligning to TRBD2. This CDR3 has 15 amino acids. The V segment lost 4 bases and the J segment 3 bases; nucleotides outside the gene matches: 4. The V gene's germline CDR1 is SGHTA and CDR2 FQGNSA. Here the CDR3 reads CASSWQGLAEETQYF. Written as DNA, the CDR3 is TGTGCCAGCAGCTGGCAGGGACTAGCGGAAGAGACCCAGTACTTC.

The chain links TRBV6-5 to TRBJ1-2; TRBD1 agrees at 9 bases. The CDR3 is 13 residues long. V dropped 8 bases and J dropped 4; count of bases not matched to a gene: 5. Germline V lookup: CDR1 MNHEY, CDR2 SVGAGI. The CDR3: CASLPTGGYGYTF. The CDR3 DNA is TGTGCCAGCCTCCCGACAGGGGGCTATGGCTACACCTTC.

V and J are TRBV28 and TRBJ2-7; D perhaps matches TRBD2 (6 bases). CDR1 is MDHEN and CDR2 is SYDVKM in the germline V gene. This CDR3 region has 13 residues. Deletions cut 5 bases from V and 4 bases from J, with 12 bases between. The DNA of the CDR3 is TGTGCCAGCAGTCTCGCCGGGAGATACGAGCAGTACTTC. This sequence encodes CASSLAGRYEQYF.

The chain employs TRBV4-3 and TRBJ1-1; a possible D gene is TRBD1 (6 bases). Germline-derived CDR1 and CDR2 are LGHNA and YSLEER. Trimming left V 4 bases short and J 5 bases short, with 17 bases between. The CDR3 runs to 15 residues. For the CDR3, the DNA is TGCGCCAGCAGCCGCATAGGACAGCTGGTTACTGAAGCTTTCTTT. This sequence encodes CASSRIGQLVTEAFF.

The chain has TRBV30 and TRBJ2-5; D unresolved. The CDR3 totals 15 residues. Trimming pared 1 base from V and 6 bases from J, leaving 18 bases between. The germline V gene encodes CDR1 GTSNPN and CDR2 SVGIG (reference sequence). The CDR3 here is CAWSAVAALQKTQYF. Written as DNA, the CDR3 is TGTGCCTGGAGTGCCGTTGCGGCTCTTCAGAAGACCCAGTACTTC.

The rearrangement uses TRBV5-1 and TRBJ1-5, with D possibly being TRBD1 (6 bases). CDR3 length: 14 residues. Germline-derived CDR1 and CDR2 are SGHRS and YFSETQ. Deletions cut 4 bases from V and 3 bases from J, with 11 bases between. CDR3 amino acids: CASSAGDPNQPQHF. The CDR3 DNA reads TGCGCCAGCAGCGCAGGGGATCCCAATCAGCCCCAGCATTTT.

V is TRBV19 and J is TRBJ2-3; the D gene is possibly TRBD1 (6 bases). Germline V lookup: CDR1 LNHDA, CDR2 SQIVND (reference sequence). This CDR3 is built from 13 residues. V was cut by 6 bases and J by 8 bases, with 15 bases left in between. The CDR3 sequence is CASSTTKGGTQYF. The CDR3 region has the DNA TGTGCCAGTAGCACGACTAAAGGGGGTACGCAGTATTTT.

This clone was observed a few times. The sample holds other DNA sequences that translate to the same CDR3. The chain is built from TRBV30 and TRBJ1-5; 8 bases map to TRBD1. Germline V gene lookup returns CDR1 GTSNPN and CDR2 SVGIG (reference sequence). The CDR3 runs to 12 residues. The junction had 1 base not matched to a gene; V was cut back by 5 bases and J by 4 bases. In DNA form, the CDR3 reads TGTGCCTGGGGACAGGGAAATCAGCCCCAGCATTTT. Translating gives CAWGQGNQPQHF.

V usage is TRBV7-3 and J usage is TRBJ2-2; TRBD2 matches 10 bases. Looked up from germline, CDR1 is SGHTA and CDR2 is FQGTGA. There are 16 residues in the CDR3. Losses at the gene ends were 5 bases for V and 7 bases for J; bases not matched to a gene: 10. CDR3 protein: CASSTSGRGGGGELFF. DNA of the CDR3: TGTGCCAGCAGCACCAGCGGGAGGGGCGGAGGCGGGGAGCTGTTTTTT.

The chain combines TRBV11-2 with TRBJ2-5; D might be TRBD1 (6 bases). Trimming left V 8 bases short and J 3 bases short, with 22 bases between. CDR3 size: 16 residues. Per the germline V gene, CDR1 is SGHAT and CDR2 is FQNNGV. CDR3 DNA sequence: TGTGCCAGCGGTCCCCTTAGCACGGACAGAGAAGAGACCCAGTACTTC. The encoded protein is CASGPLSTDREETQYF. The complete variable domain, with remaining parts taken from reference TRBV11-2 and TRBJ2-5, reads EAGVAQSPRYKIIEKRQSVAFWCNPISGHATLYWYQQILGQGPKLLIQFQNNGVVDDSQLPKDRFSAERLKGVDSTLKIQPAKLEDSAVYLCASGPLSTDREETQYFGPGTRLLVL.

This chain connects TRBV7-9 to TRBJ1-4; the D gene is possibly TRBD1 (5 bases). The CDR3 length is 14 residues. Deletions cut 3 bases from V and 8 bases from J, with 13 bases between. Germline CDR1 and CDR2: SEHNR and FQNEAQ (reference sequence). The CDR3 DNA follows: TGTGCCAGCAGCTTGGGGGGGAGGAAGGAAAAACTGTTTTTT. Residues: CASSLGGRKEKLFF.

The genes are TRBV5-1 and TRBJ1-2, with 9 nucleotides matching TRBD1. The ends lost 3 bases at V and 6 bases at J; junction bases unmatched: 6. The germline V gene encodes CDR1 SGHRS and CDR2 YFSETQ. CDR3 length: 14 amino acids. The CDR3 reads CASSWSRTGDGYTF. DNA of the CDR3: TGCGCCAGCAGCTGGAGCCGGACAGGGGATGGCTACACCTTC.

The genes are TRBV28 and TRBJ2-1; TRBD2 matches at 11 bases. The CDR3 spans 17 residues. V shed 5 bases and J 7 bases; nucleotides not matched to a gene: 13. Germline V CDR1 and CDR2: MDHEN, SYDVKM. In DNA, the CDR3 is TGTGCCAGCAGTCCCGCGGGTAGCGGGGGGGCCTTAAATGAGCAGTTCTTC. Protein: CASSPAGSGGALNEQFF.

This chain uses TRBV28 with TRBJ1-2, with D uncertain. Germline V gene lookup returns CDR1 MDHEN and CDR2 SYDVKM. The ends were cut back, 3 bases at V and 8 bases at J, with 13 bases in the middle. The CDR3 sequence is 13 residues long. CDR3 in amino acids: CASSFQQLLGYTF. In nucleotides, the CDR3 is TGTGCCAGCAGTTTCCAACAGCTTTTGGGCTACACCTTC.

V is TRBV5-1 and J is TRBJ2-2, with TRBD2 matching over 11 bases. Looked up from germline, CDR1 is SGHRS and CDR2 is YFSETQ. The CDR3 length is 16 residues. The V gene end was trimmed by 4 bases and the J gene end by 7 bases; junction bases not matched to a gene: 9. As DNA, the CDR3 is TGCGCCAGCAGCACCATAGCGGGGGGGCCGAGCGGGGAGCTGTTTTTT. It is translated as CASSTIAGGPSGELFF.

The rearrangement joins TRBV30 to TRBJ2-7; no reliable D call. The CDR3 loop spans 11 amino acids. With 4 bases removed from V and 2 bases from J, the gap between germline ends came to 6 bases. Germline-derived CDR1 and CDR2 are GTSNPN and SVGIG (reference sequence). CDR3 in amino acids: CAWMLAYEQYF. The DNA of the CDR3 is TGTGCCTGGATGTTAGCCTACGAGCAGTACTTC.

V is TRBV18 and J is TRBJ1-5; D ambiguous. This CDR3 is 13 amino acids long. Germline loops: CDR1 KGHSH, CDR2 LQKENI. V dropped 2 bases and J dropped 6 bases, with 8 bases sitting between them. The CDR3 protein is CASSPAESQPQHF. The CDR3 DNA reads TGTGCCAGCTCACCAGCGGAGAGTCAGCCCCAGCATTTT.

The chain combines TRBV18 with TRBJ1-5; D not certain. V lost 3 bases and J 6 bases, leaving 12 bases between the germline ends. Germline V lookup: CDR1 KGHSH, CDR2 LQKENI. The CDR3 extends over 14 amino acids. DNA for the CDR3: TGTGCCAGCTCACCGGAGAGGTCGGCTCAGCCCCAGCATTTT. It is translated as CASSPERSAQPQHF.

A few counts support this clone. The chain uses TRBV6-5 and TRBJ1-1; 8 nucleotides align to TRBD1. After removal of 5 bases from V and 8 bases from J, the junction contained 4 bases not matched to a gene. Germline V CDR1 and CDR2: MNHEY, SVGAGI. The CDR3 length is 12 residues. CDR3 DNA sequence: TGTGCCAGCAGTAAACAGGGGGGAGAAGCTTTCTTT. Translating gives CASSKQGGEAFF.

This chain joins TRBV19 and TRBJ1-3; D unresolved. V lost 2 bases, J lost 0 bases, and 5 bases lay in between. This CDR3 has 14 residues. CDR1 and CDR2 (germline): LNHDA, SQIVND (reference sequence). The CDR3 DNA is TGTGCCAGTAGTATACAGTCCTCTGGAAACACCATATATTTT. Protein product: CASSIQSSGNTIYF.

The chain joins TRBV27 to TRBJ2-1; TRBD2 is a possible D gene (6 bases). The V gene lost 3 bases and the J gene lost 1 base, with 10 bases spanning the gap. Germline V CDR1 and CDR2: MNHEY, SMNVEV (reference sequence). The CDR3 is made up of 15 amino acids. The CDR3 loop reads CASSFRGKSYNEQFF. In nucleotides, the CDR3 is TGTGCCAGCAGTTTCCGCGGGAAGTCCTACAATGAGCAGTTCTTC.